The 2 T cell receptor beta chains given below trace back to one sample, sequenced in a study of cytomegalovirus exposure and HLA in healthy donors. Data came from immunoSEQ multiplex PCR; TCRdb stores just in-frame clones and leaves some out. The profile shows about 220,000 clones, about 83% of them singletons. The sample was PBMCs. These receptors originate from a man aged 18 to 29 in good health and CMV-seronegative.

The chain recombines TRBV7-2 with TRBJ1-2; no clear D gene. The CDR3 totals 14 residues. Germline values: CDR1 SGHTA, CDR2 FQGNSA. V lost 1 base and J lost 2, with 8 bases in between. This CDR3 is CASSLDARNYGYTF. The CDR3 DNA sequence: TGTGCCAGCAGCTTAGACGCCAGGAACTATGGCTACACCTTC.

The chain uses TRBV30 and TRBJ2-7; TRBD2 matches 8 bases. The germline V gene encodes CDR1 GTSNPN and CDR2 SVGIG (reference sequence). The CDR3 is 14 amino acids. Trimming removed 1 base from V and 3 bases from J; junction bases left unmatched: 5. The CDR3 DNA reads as TGTGCCTGGAGTGCCGTGGGACTAGGCTACGAGCAGTACTTC. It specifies CAWSAVGLGYEQYF. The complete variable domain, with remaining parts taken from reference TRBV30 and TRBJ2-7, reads SQTIHQWPATLVQPVGSPLSLECTVEGTSNPNLYWYRQAAGRGLQLLFYSVGIGQISSEVPQNLSASRPQDRQFILSSKKLLLSDSGFYLCAWSAVGLGYEQYFGPGTRLTVT.